The present T cell receptor beta chain was sequenced within a study of T cell responses to AZD1222 COVID-19 vaccine. Overall study results and limits: Baseline serology detected seropositivity in only 5 or 6 AZD1222 recipients. Per reports, nearly half of all spike-specific TCRs target regions that are unmutated in variants.

Sequencing used immunoSEQ multiplex PCR; TCRdb keeps in-frame clones, though not all of them. The sample lists some 140,000 clones, approximately 90% occurring once. CDR3 length: 14 residues. V was pared by 1 base and J by 2 bases, with 2 bases of the junction left unmatched. Germline V CDR1 and CDR2: SGHTA, FQGNSA. This clone was observed a few times. Its antigen is not identified. The TCR was taken from an adult in good health. Sequenced material: peripheral blood, taken on day 0 of AZD1222 vaccination. The V gene is TRBV7-2, the J gene TRBJ2-7; 7 bases map to TRBD2. For the CDR3, the DNA is TGTGCCAGCAGCTTAGACGGACTAGCCTACGAGCAGTACTTC. Translated, it gives CASSLDGLAYEQYF.